Each of the 20 T cell receptor beta chains below was sequenced from the same sample in a study of T cells after yellow fever vaccination. MiXCR, applied by TCRdb to the 5' RACE reads, yields one record per CDR3 protein. Among approximately 58,000 distinct CDR3 sequences, about 5% were seen once, and the ten largest hold roughly 30%. The sample was PBMCs, either bulk or a sorted T-cell subset (CD4+, CD8+, memory, or dextramer-sorted; not recorded which), taken on the day of the yellow fever booster vaccination. The receptors were gathered from a man aged 18 to 30 who received the YFV17D yellow fever vaccine.

This clonotype was detected only a few times. V usage is TRBV5-6 and J usage is TRBJ2-5; D is undetermined. CDR1 SGHDT and CDR2 YYEEEE come from the germline V gene. Trimming left V 0 bases short and J 5 bases short, with 14 bases between. The CDR3 extends over 15 amino acids. This CDR3 is CASSLGALGRETQYF. Here the CDR3 DNA reads TGTGCCAGCAGCTTGGGGGCTCTTGGCAGGGAGACCCAGTACTTC. The whole variable domain, remainder taken from reference TRBV5-6 and TRBJ2-5, is DAGVTQSPTHLIKTRGQQVTLRCSPKSGHDTVSWYQQALGQGPQFIFQYYEEEERQRGNFPDRFSGHQFPNYSSELNVNALLLGDSALYLCASSLGALGRETQYFGPGTRLLVL.

V gene TRBV28 combines with J gene TRBJ2-3; D is perhaps TRBD2 (6 bases). V shed 3 bases and J shed 5 bases, with 9 bases lying between them. Looked up from germline, CDR1 is MDHEN and CDR2 is SYDVKM. The CDR3 consists of 13 residues. In DNA, the CDR3 is TGTGCCAGCAGTTTTATGGGGGGAGATACGCAGTATTTT. Residues: CASSFMGGDTQYF.

Ten or more counts support this clonotype. The J gene is TRBJ2-5, the V gene TRBV6-5; D is unclear. V lost 5 bases and J 1 base, leaving 17 bases between the germline ends. The germline CDR1 and CDR2 sequences are MNHEY and SVGAGI. The CDR3 is 16 amino acids. The CDR3 bases are TGTGCCAGCAGTGAGATAGGGCTAGGCTTCCAAGAGACCCAGTACTTC. Translation: CASSEIGLGFQETQYF.

Ten or more counts support this clonotype. The chain has TRBV12-3 or TRBV12-4 and TRBJ2-5; D may correspond to TRBD1 or TRBD2 (7 bases each). This CDR3 is 14 amino acids long. The V end lost 5 bases, the J end lost 5 bases, and 15 bases lay between the germline ends. CDR3 DNA: TGTGCCAGCAGTGGCCAGGGGGGGCGGGAGACCCAGTACTTC. Amino acid sequence: CASSGQGGRETQYF.

The chain recombines TRBV12-3 or TRBV12-4 with TRBJ2-7, with unresolved D. Deletions cut 5 bases from V and 3 bases from J, with 20 bases between. This CDR3 is 16 amino acids long. The CDR3 loop is CASSPLPVGFFYEQYF. The CDR3 region has the DNA TGTGCCAGCAGTCCACTCCCCGTGGGGTTTTTCTACGAGCAGTACTTC.

This clonotype was seen a handful of times. The chain links TRBV10-3 to TRBJ1-1; D gene unclear. The CDR3 is 13 residues long. Trimming took 3 bases from V and 7 from J, leaving 12 bases between them. Per germline, CDR1 ENHRY and CDR2 SYGVKD. As DNA, the CDR3 is TGTGCCATCAGTGAAGCACTCCTGGGTGAAGCTTTCTTT. Its protein is CAISEALLGEAFF.

The chain has TRBV12-3 or TRBV12-4 and TRBJ2-1, with a tentative D call TRBD1 (6 bases). V lost 5 bases and J lost 8, with 13 bases in between. CDR3 length: 13 residues. For the CDR3, the DNA is TGTGCCAGCAGTCGCCCCAGGGGCGATGAGCAGTTCTTC. This sequence encodes CASSRPRGDEQFF.

As for this clonotype: A read error may explain this, as a much larger clone is one base away. The chain recombines TRBV7-9 with TRBJ2-5; 8 positions agree with TRBD2. Losses at the gene ends were 6 bases for V and 5 bases for J; bases not matched to a gene: 8. Per germline, CDR1 SEHNR and CDR2 FQNEAQ (reference sequence). The CDR3 is made up of 14 amino acids. The CDR3 region is CASRFGTRWETQYF. The CDR3 bases are TGTGCCAGCAGATTCGGGACTAGATGGGAGACCCAGTACTTC.

In this sample, this clonotype turned up many times. The chain's CDR3 is CATSRDMLSSYNEQFF. As DNA, the CDR3 is TGTGCCACCAGCAGAGATATGCTGAGCTCCTACAATGAGCAGTTCTTC. The gene calls are TRBV15 and TRBJ2-1; D gene ambiguous. The CDR3 runs 16 residues. V lost 0 bases and J lost 0, with 9 bases in between. In germline, CDR1 is LNHNV, CDR2 YYDKDF (reference sequence).

This clonotype was recorded at least ten times. The chain combines TRBV7-9 with TRBJ2-7; no reliable D call. Trimming took off 1 base at V and 0 bases at J, with 7 bases between the two ends. The CDR3 extends over 14 amino acids. Germline V gene sequence: CDR1 SEHNR, CDR2 FQNEAQ (reference sequence). The CDR3 DNA reads TGTGCCAGCAGCTTAGGCGGTCCCTCCTACGAGCAGTACGTC. As protein: CASSLGGPSYEQYV.

This clonotype showed up many times. The V gene is TRBV27, the J gene TRBJ1-2, with 8 nucleotides matching TRBD1. J lost 10 bases, V lost 4 bases, and 5 bases had no gene match. The CDR3 is 12 amino acids. The germline V gene encodes CDR1 MNHEY and CDR2 SMNVEV (reference sequence). The CDR3 sequence is CASSYGQGVYTF. The DNA of the CDR3 is TGTGCCAGCAGTTATGGACAGGGTGTCTACACCTTC.

This clonotype has just a few counts. V and J are TRBV20-1 and TRBJ2-3; D is unclear. In germline, CDR1 is DFQATT, CDR2 SNEGSKA (reference sequence). V shed 6 bases and J shed 6 bases, with 10 bases lying between them. The CDR3 is made up of 11 amino acids. The CDR3 sequence is CSAAYTDTQYF. CDR3 DNA sequence: TGCAGTGCGGCTTACACTGATACGCAGTATTTT.

The rearrangement links TRBV4-1 to TRBJ2-3, with D perhaps matching TRBD1 or TRBD2 (5 bases each). The CDR3 length is 14 residues. The V gene lost 8 bases and the J gene lost 1 base, with 13 bases spanning the gap. Germline CDR1 reads MGHRA; CDR2 reads YSYEKL. The CDR3 loop is CASASGRRTDTQYF. The DNA of the CDR3 is TGCGCCAGCGCTTCGGGACGACGCACAGATACGCAGTATTTT.

This clonotype occurred many times. The gene calls are TRBV7-2 and TRBJ1-6; tentative D call: TRBD1 (5 bases). CDR1 is SGHTA, CDR2 FQGNSA, per germline. Trimming cost V 5 bases and J 7 bases, with 18 bases left between them. The CDR3 is 16 amino acids. The CDR3 spells CASSRQPPARNSPLHF. The CDR3 DNA is TGTGCCAGCAGCCGACAGCCTCCTGCCAGGAATTCACCCCTCCACTTT.

This clonotype was seen ten or more times. This chain links TRBV7-6 with TRBJ2-7, with 7 bases identical to TRBD1. In germline, CDR1 is SGHVS, CDR2 FNYEAQ. V was pared by 4 bases and J by 2 bases, with 8 bases of the junction left unmatched. This CDR3 has 15 amino acids. This CDR3 reads CASSYTGTATYEQYF. CDR3 nucleotides: TGTGCCAGCAGCTACACCGGGACAGCCACCTACGAGCAGTACTTC.

This clonotype has only a few counts. The V and J genes are TRBV12-5 and TRBJ2-1, with 8 bases lining up with TRBD2. The CDR3 is made up of 15 amino acids. Trimming took 3 bases from V and 6 from J; bases not matched to a gene: 7. Germline CDR1 is LGHNT and CDR2 is FRNRAP. The CDR3 region is CASGFGLAVFNEQFF. The CDR3 bases are TGTGCTAGTGGTTTCGGACTAGCCGTGTTCAATGAGCAGTTCTTC.

At least ten counts were recorded for this clonotype. This chain joins TRBV7-9 and TRBJ2-3; the D is unclear. This CDR3 is built from 12 residues. V was cut by 3 bases and J by 6 bases, with 7 bases left in between. Per germline, CDR1 SEHNR and CDR2 FQNEAQ (reference sequence). The CDR3 protein is CASSFDGDTQYF. The CDR3 DNA follows: TGTGCCAGCAGCTTCGACGGGGATACGCAGTATTTT.

The chain is built from TRBV5-5 and TRBJ2-5; perhaps D is TRBD1 or TRBD2 (6 bases each). This CDR3 has 16 residues. V was clipped by 4 bases and J by 3 bases, with 19 bases between them. Germline V gene data show CDR1 as SGHKS and CDR2 as YYEKEE (reference sequence). The CDR3 DNA is TGTGCCAGCAGCCTTGATCCGGGGGCGGGAAAAGAGACCCAGTACTTC. It translates to CASSLDPGAGKETQYF.

This rearrangement joins TRBV4-3 to TRBJ1-2, with unresolved D. Germline values: CDR1 LGHNA, CDR2 YSLEER. The CDR3 length is 14 residues. V was shortened by 0 bases and J by 1 base, with 6 bases between the two germline ends. The CDR3 nucleotides are TGCGCCAGCAGCCAAGAGGGTGATAACTATGGCTACACCTTC. This codes for CASSQEGDNYGYTF.

This clonotype was picked up many times. V gene TRBV4-2 combines with J gene TRBJ2-7; D unclear. Germline V lookup: CDR1 LGHNA, CDR2 YNFKEQ. The V and J ends lost 1 base and 2 bases respectively, with 6 bases between them. This CDR3 region has 13 residues. CDR3 bases: TGTGCCAGCAGCCAAGGGCTAGCCTACGAGCAGTACTTC. Its translation is CASSQGLAYEQYF.